These 19 T cell receptor beta chains originate from one sample sequenced in a study of radiotherapy plus CTLA-4 blockade in lung cancer. Measured with immunoSEQ multiplex PCR; TCRdb has only the in-frame clones, and not every one. The sample contains over 60,000 clones, about 88% of which appear only once. This specimen was peripheral blood, taken from a patient treated with radiotherapy plus ipilimumab. These receptors were taken from a human donor with non-small cell lung cancer who had stable disease on radiotherapy plus ipilimumab.

The chain joins TRBV2 to TRBJ2-3; TRBD2 agrees at 11 bases. There are 14 residues in the CDR3. Germline CDR1 is SNHLY and CDR2 is FYNNEI. V dropped 6 bases and J dropped 8; count of bases not matched to a gene: 7. The CDR3 region has the DNA TGTGCCAGCAGGGTAGCGGGAGGGCCCGGTACGCAGTATTTT. Protein: CASRVAGGPGTQYF.

The chain has TRBV27 and TRBJ1-4; D ambiguous. V was pared by 5 bases and J by 0 bases, with 10 bases between. The CDR3 sequence is 15 residues long. Germline-derived CDR1 and CDR2 are MNHEY and SMNVEV (reference sequence). The CDR3 loop reads CASSPHQTTNEKLFF. The CDR3 bases are TGTGCCAGCAGTCCCCATCAGACAACTAATGAAAAACTGTTTTTT. Combining the CDR3 with reference TRBV27 and TRBJ1-4 gives the whole variable domain EAQVTQNPRYLITVTGKKLTVTCSQNMNHEYMSWYRQDPGLGLRQIYYSMNVEVTDKGDVPEGYKVSRKEKRNFPLILESPSPNQTSLYFCASSPHQTTNEKLFFGSGTQLSVL.

V gene TRBV7-3 combines with J gene TRBJ2-3; 11 bases align to TRBD2. The germline V gene encodes CDR1 SGHTA and CDR2 FQGTGA. This CDR3 is 18 amino acids long. The V and J ends lost 0 bases and 0 bases, in that order; junction bases with no gene match: 5. For the CDR3, the DNA is TGTGCCAGCAGCTTAACAGCGACTAGCGGGGCGAGCACAGATACGCAGTATTTT. This gives the protein CASSLTATSGASTDTQYF. Variable domain in full (rest from reference TRBV7-3 and TRBJ2-3): GAGVSQTPSNKVTEKGKYVELRCDPISGHTALYWYRQSLGQGPEFLIYFQGTGAADDSGLPNDRFFAVRPEGSVSTLKIQRTERGDSAVYLCASSLTATSGASTDTQYFGPGTRLTVL.

The rearrangement joins TRBV19 to TRBJ2-7; 10 positions agree with TRBD2. CDR3 length: 15 amino acids. After removal of 4 bases from V and 2 bases from J, the junction contained 5 bases not matched to a gene. Germline CDR1 LNHDA, CDR2 SQIVND (reference sequence). CDR3 nucleotide sequence: TGTGCCAGTAGTACAACAGCGGGAGGGCCCTACGAGCAGTACTTC. This encodes CASSTTAGGPYEQYF.

This clone was detected a few times. This rearrangement joins TRBV11-2 to TRBJ2-1, with D maybe TRBD2 (5 bases). The CDR3 is 14 amino acids. V lost 5 bases and J 3 bases, leaving 11 bases between the germline ends. In germline, CDR1 is SGHAT, CDR2 FQNNGV. As DNA, the CDR3 is TGTGCCAGCAGCCCCACTGGAGGCTACAATGAGCAGTTCTTC. Protein sequence: CASSPTGGYNEQFF.

This clone was observed a few times. This sequence joins TRBV7-6 and TRBJ2-2; tentative D call: TRBD2 (7 bases). Looked up from germline, CDR1 is SGHVS and CDR2 is FNYEAQ. This CDR3 comprises 20 residues. V gave up 3 bases and J gave up 1 base, with 24 bases separating them. DNA for the CDR3: TGTGCCAGCAGCTTCCCCAAGGGGGGAGGGCCCTCTTTGAACACCGGGGAGCTGTTTTTT. It is translated as CASSFPKGGGPSLNTGELFF.

Only one count was recorded for this clone. The V gene is TRBV6-5, the J gene TRBJ1-2; TRBD1 agrees at 9 bases. Germline V gene sequence: CDR1 MNHEY, CDR2 SVGAGI. The CDR3 length is 16 residues. Unmatched junction bases numbered 4, after V lost 0 bases and J lost 2 bases. The CDR3 loop reads CASSYSGQGINYGYTF. The CDR3 DNA reads TGTGCCAGCAGTTACTCCGGACAGGGGATCAACTATGGCTACACCTTC.

The rearrangement uses TRBV6-5 and TRBJ2-3; 8 positions match TRBD2. This CDR3 contains 15 residues. V shed 4 bases, J shed 9 bases, and the junction held 12 bases outside the gene matches. Per the germline V gene, CDR1 is MNHEY and CDR2 is SVGAGI. The CDR3 loop is CASSSPGLGYPTQYF. The DNA of the CDR3 is TGTGCCAGCAGTTCCCCGGGACTAGGGTACCCGACGCAGTATTTT.

The chain joins TRBV29-1 to TRBJ2-1; 9 bases are shared with TRBD2. Germline V gene sequence: CDR1 SQVTM, CDR2 ANQGSEA. The CDR3 spans 17 residues. J lost 1 base, V lost 6 bases, and 13 bases had no gene match. CDR3 amino acids: CSVSGTSWERSYNEQFF. DNA of the CDR3: TGCAGCGTCTCCGGGACTAGCTGGGAAAGGTCCTACAATGAGCAGTTCTTC.

The V and J genes are TRBV11-2 and TRBJ1-2; D ambiguous. Looked up from germline, CDR1 is SGHAT and CDR2 is FQNNGV. Deletions cut 0 bases from V and 10 bases from J, with 9 bases between. The CDR3 has 12 amino acids. The CDR3 nucleotides read TGTGCCAGCAGCTTAGAGGGCCCAACCTACACCTTC. This codes for CASSLEGPTYTF.

Points on this clone: The sample has other DNA sequences that encode this CDR3 too. The chain uses TRBV5-1 and TRBJ1-4, with 9 bases fitting TRBD1. The V gene end was trimmed by 2 bases and the J gene end by 5 bases; junction bases not matched to a gene: 16. The CDR3 is 19 residues long. Germline assignment: CDR1 SGHRS and CDR2 YFSETQ. The CDR3 loop is CASSLRGGTGSAQNEKLFF. The CDR3 nucleotides are TGCGCCAGCAGCTTAAGAGGGGGGACAGGGTCTGCACAGAATGAAAAACTGTTTTTT. The full variable domain, with the rest looked up from reference TRBV5-1 and TRBJ1-4, is KAGVTQTPRYLIKTRGQQVTLSCSPISGHRSVSWYQQTPGQGLQFLFEYFSETQRNKGNFPGRFSGRQFSNSRSEMNVSTLELGDSALYLCASSLRGGTGSAQNEKLFFGSGTQLSVL.

The chain uses TRBV2 and TRBJ2-7, with D possibly being TRBD1 (6 bases). Per the germline V gene, CDR1 is SNHLY and CDR2 is FYNNEI. The V gene lost 9 bases and the J gene lost 0 bases, with 15 bases spanning the gap. This CDR3 has 14 amino acids. CDR3 residues: CASGLDRLSYEQYF. In DNA form, the CDR3 reads TGTGCCAGTGGACTCGACAGGCTCTCCTACGAGCAGTACTTC.

The V call is TRBV28, the J call TRBJ1-1; no clear D gene. The CDR3 has 11 amino acids. In germline, CDR1 is MDHEN, CDR2 SYDVKM. V lost 8 bases and J lost 5, with 9 bases in between. CDR3 sequence (DNA): TGTGCCAGCCCCCATGGGACTGAAGCTTTCTTT. It specifies CASPHGTEAFF.

The gene calls are TRBV7-3 and TRBJ1-1; D gene ambiguous. Germline V gene sequence: CDR1 SGHTA, CDR2 FQGTGA. With 3 bases removed from V and 8 bases from J, the gap between germline ends came to 13 bases. The CDR3 is 13 amino acids. CDR3 protein: CASSFDSTAEAFF. CDR3 bases: TGTGCCAGCAGCTTTGATTCCACGGCCGAAGCTTTCTTT.

V gene TRBV27 combines with J gene TRBJ1-5; D is possibly TRBD1 (6 bases). Trimming shortened V by 2 bases and J by 2 bases, and 10 bases separated the two germline ends. Germline loops: CDR1 MNHEY, CDR2 SMNVEV (reference sequence). The CDR3 consists of 15 residues. Here the CDR3 reads CASSLDSGGNQPQHF. CDR3 bases: TGTGCCAGCAGTTTAGACTCAGGGGGCAATCAGCCCCAGCATTTT.

CDR3 bases: TGTGCCAGCAGCCGGGGCCGGGTTGGTGAAAAACTGTTTTTT. This gives the protein CASSRGRVGEKLFF. The V call is TRBV11-2, the J call TRBJ1-4; a possible D gene is TRBD1 (5 bases). The V and J ends lost 5 bases and 7 bases respectively, with 14 bases between them. This CDR3 region has 14 residues. Germline V gene data show CDR1 as SGHAT and CDR2 as FQNNGV.

The gene calls are TRBV5-2 and TRBJ2-7; the D segment call TRBD2 is taken from the table without a DNA check. TRBV5-2 has pseudogene status. The CDR3 contains 17 residues. CDR3: CASSQEPLGPSVYEQYF. CDR3 sequence (DNA): TGCGCCAGCAGCCAAGAGCCCCTTGGCCCTAGCGTCTACGAGCAGTACTTC.

The genes are TRBV2 and TRBJ2-2; TRBD1 matches at 7 bases. V trimming: 6 bases; J trimming: 5 bases; junction bases outside the gene matches: 6. CDR1 and CDR2 from the germline V gene are SNHLY and FYNNEI. There are 14 residues in the CDR3. CDR3 nucleotide sequence: TGTGCCAGCAGGGAGACAGGGAAAACCGGGGAGCTGTTTTTT. Translating gives CASRETGKTGELFF.

This chain links TRBV5-1 with TRBJ2-5; the match to TRBD1 covers 10 bases. Germline CDR1 and CDR2: SGHRS and YFSETQ. J lost 1 base, V lost 6 bases, and 9 bases had no gene match. The CDR3 consists of 16 residues. The CDR3 reads CASKTGQGVIQETQYF. As DNA, the CDR3 is TGCGCCAGCAAAACCGGACAGGGGGTGATCCAAGAGACCCAGTACTTC.